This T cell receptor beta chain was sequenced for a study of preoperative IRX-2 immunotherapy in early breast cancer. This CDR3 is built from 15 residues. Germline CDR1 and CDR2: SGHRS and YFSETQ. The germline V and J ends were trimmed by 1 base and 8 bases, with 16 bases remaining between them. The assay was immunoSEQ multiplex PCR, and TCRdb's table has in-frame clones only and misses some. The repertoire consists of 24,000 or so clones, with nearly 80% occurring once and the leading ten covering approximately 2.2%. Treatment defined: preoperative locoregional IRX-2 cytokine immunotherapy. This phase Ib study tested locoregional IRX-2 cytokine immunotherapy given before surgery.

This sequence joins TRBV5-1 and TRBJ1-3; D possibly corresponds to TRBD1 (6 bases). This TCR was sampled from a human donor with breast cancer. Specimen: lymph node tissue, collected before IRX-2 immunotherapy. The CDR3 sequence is CASSLTLNREDTIYF. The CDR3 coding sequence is TGCGCCAGCAGCTTGACCCTCAACAGGGAGGACACCATATATTTT.